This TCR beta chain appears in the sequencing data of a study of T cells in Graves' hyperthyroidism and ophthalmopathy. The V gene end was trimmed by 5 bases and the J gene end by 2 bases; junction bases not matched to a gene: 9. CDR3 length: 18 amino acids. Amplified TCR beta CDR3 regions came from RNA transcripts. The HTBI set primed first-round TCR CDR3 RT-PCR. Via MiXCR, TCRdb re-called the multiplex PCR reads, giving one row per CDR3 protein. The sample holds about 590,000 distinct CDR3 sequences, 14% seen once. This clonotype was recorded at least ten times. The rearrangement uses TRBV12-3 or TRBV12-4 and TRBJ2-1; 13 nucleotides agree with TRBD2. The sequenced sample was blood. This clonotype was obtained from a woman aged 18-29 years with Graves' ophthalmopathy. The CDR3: CASSAGTSGEGAYNEQFF. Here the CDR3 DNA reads TGTGCCAGCAGTGCCGGGACTAGCGGGGAGGGGGCCTACAATGAGCAGTTCTTC.